This T cell receptor (beta chain) emerged from a study of pediatric ulcerative colitis. Regarding the study as a whole: Blood samples from a couple of patients yielded substantially fewer templates and were excluded from blood-rectal overlap analysis. Rectal repertoires separated controls, mild-moderate and acute severe colitis. Rectal pinch biopsies may have included blood-derived T cells, especially in patients with overt colitis. Compared with controls, ulcerative colitis showed greater blood-rectum clone sharing.

Rectal tissue came from one to two pinch biopsies taken at colonoscopy. Germline loops: CDR1 SGHNT, CDR2 YYREEE (reference sequence). The CDR3 length is 16 residues. J was trimmed by 6 bases and V by 5 bases; bases with no gene match: 10. In regard to this clone: The antigen remains undetermined.

The table came from immunoSEQ multiplex PCR; TCRdb's copy has only in-frame clones and leaves some out. Of roughly 49,000 clones in the sample, 78% were seen once. The sequencing input was gut tissue. The TCR comes from a girl between 5 and 17 years old with moderate ulcerative colitis. This chain uses TRBV5-4 with TRBJ2-2; 10 bases agree with TRBD2. This CDR3 reads CASRKGTSAEAGELFF. The CDR3 DNA sequence: TGTGCCAGCAGGAAGGGGACTAGCGCTGAGGCCGGGGAGCTGTTTTTT.